The rows below give T cell receptor beta chains drawn from one sample of a study of T cell repertoires in cytomegalovirus infection. Their target antigens are unknown. Via MiXCR, TCRdb re-called the reads, giving one row per CDR3 protein. The sample contains approximately 770,000 distinct CDR3 sequences, about 29% of which appear only once. The input for sequencing was cultured CD8+ T cells from PBMCs, taken from culture after CMV antigen stimulation. The receptor set was obtained from a human donor in good health (CMV status not recorded). Some clones in this sample may be carry-over from other donors' samples. The CDR3 runs from the conserved cysteine through the conserved F or W. The D gene is left open where the match is weak. Not every row has a clone size; where given, it reads once, few, many or a size class.

D gene,clone size,J gene,V gene,CDR3 length,CDR3 protein,CDR3 DNA
TRBD1,NA,TRBJ2-1,TRBV6-6,16,CASSYSWDRVRPEQFF,TGTGCCAGCAGTTACTCGTGGGACAGGGTACGTCCTGAGCAGTTCTTC
NA,once,TRBJ1-3,TRBV10-3,14,CAISDDNSGNTIYF,TGTGCCATCAGTGACGACAACTCTGGAAACACCATATATTTT
NA,NA,TRBJ1-5,TRBV28,16,CASSLCCSTTTQPQHF,TGTGCCAGCAGTTTATGCTGCAGCACTACAACTCAGCCCCAGCATTTT
NA,NA,TRBJ2-1,TRBV19,15,CASRSEPSHPDEQFF,TGTGCCAGTAGGTCGGAGCCTAGCCACCCCGATGAGCAGTTCTTC
NA,few,TRBJ1-1,TRBV6-1,13,CASSATGTTEAFF,TGTGCCAGCAGTGCCACAGGGACCACTGAAGCTTTCTTT
NA,few,TRBJ1-4,TRBV7-9,12,CASTQWGEKLFF,TGTGCCAGCACCCAATGGGGTGAAAAACTGTTTTTT
NA,NA,TRBJ2-2,TRBV6-5,14,CASSYGGGFGELFF,TGTGCCAGCAGTTACGGGGGAGGTTTTGGGGAGCTGTTTTTT
NA,NA,TRBJ2-5,TRBV6-8,16,CASSYSAPPYQETQYF,TGTGCCAGCAGTTACTCGGCACCACCTTACCAAGAGACCCAGTACTTC
NA,NA,TRBJ1-1,TRBV4-1,14,CASSQDDGNTEAFF,TGCGCCAGCAGCCAGGACGACGGCAACACTGAAGCTTTCTTT
NA,few,TRBJ2-3,TRBV5-1,15,CASSLVEGLTDTQYF,TGCGCCAGCAGCTTGGTTGAGGGTTTGACAGATACGCAGTATTTT
NA,few,TRBJ1-3,TRBV7-6,14,CASSGAGVGNTIYF,TGTGCCAGCAGCGGAGCAGGGGTTGGAAACACCATATATTTT
NA,few,TRBJ2-2,TRBV7-6,18,CASSPRLWGGSNTGELFF,TGTGCCAGCAGCCCCCGTTTATGGGGGGGCTCCAACACCGGGGAGCTGTTTTTT
NA,NA,TRBJ1-1,TRBV12-3/TRBV12-4,14,CASTHLAVNTEAFF,TGTGCCAGCACCCACCTTGCGGTGAACACTGAAGCTTTCTTT
NA,few,TRBJ2-6,TRBV6-5,14,CASSSVKGANVLTF,TGTGCCAGCAGTTCCGTCAAGGGGGCCAACGTCCTGACTTTC
NA,NA,TRBJ1-1,TRBV19,13,CASSPWPGTEAFF,TGTGCCAGTAGTCCCTGGCCCGGGACTGAAGCTTTCTTT
NA,NA,TRBJ1-5,TRBV19,15,CASTRQVGSNQPQHF,TGTGCCAGTACCAGACAGGTCGGTAGCAATCAGCCCCAGCATTTT
NA,many,TRBJ1-5,TRBV5-1,15,CASSLEGTGNQPQHF,TGCGCCAGCAGCTTGGAGGGAACAGGGAATCAGCCCCAGCATTTT
NA,NA,TRBJ1-2,TRBV6-5,12,CASSYWGYGYTF,TGTGCCAGCAGTTACTGGGGCTATGGCTACACCTTC
NA,few,TRBJ1-1,TRBV7-9,11,CASSRAGRAFF,TGTGCCAGCAGCCGCGCGGGTAGGGCTTTCTTT
NA,NA,TRBJ2-1,TRBV7-2,13,CASSLAGANEQFF,TGTGCCAGCAGCTTAGCGGGGGCCAACGAGCAGTTCTTC
TRBD1,NA,TRBJ2-5,TRBV7-6,15,CASSWGQGVEETQYF,TGTGCCAGCAGCTGGGGACAGGGGGTGGAAGAGACCCAGTACTTC
NA,medium-sized,TRBJ2-3,TRBV7-8,13,CASSFWDTDTQYF,TGTGCCAGCAGCTTTTGGGACACAGATACGCAGTATTTT
TRBD1,NA,TRBJ1-1,TRBV6-6,11,CASTIQGGTFF,TGTGCCAGCACCATTCAGGGGGGAACTTTCTTT
NA,few,TRBJ1-2,TRBV12-3/TRBV12-4,14,CASSLFKKPYGYTF,TGTGCCAGCAGTTTATTTAAGAAGCCCTATGGCTACACCTTC
NA,few,TRBJ2-1,TRBV9,13,CASSVGSDNEQFF,TGTGCCAGCAGCGTAGGGAGTGACAATGAGCAGTTCTTC
TRBD1,NA,TRBJ2-3,TRBV12-3/TRBV12-4,16,CASSLGRGYSTDTQYF,TGTGCCAGCAGTTTAGGCAGGGGGTATAGCACAGATACGCAGTATTTT
NA,NA,TRBJ1-5,TRBV15,16,CATSRATTGPNQPQHF,TGTGCCACCAGCAGAGCTACGACAGGACCCAATCAGCCCCAGCATTTT
NA,NA,TRBJ2-7,TRBV12-5,15,CASGFIRDTYYEQYF,TGTGCTAGTGGTTTTATCAGGGACACCTACTACGAGCAGTACTTC
TRBD2,many,TRBJ2-1,TRBV19,15,CASSISGGSYNEQFF,TGTGCCAGCAGCATTAGCGGGGGGTCCTACAATGAGCAGTTCTTC
NA,many,TRBJ2-1,TRBV7-6,14,CASSLGGGPNEQFF,TGTGCCAGCAGCTTAGGGGGGGGGCCAAATGAGCAGTTCTTC
TRBD2,NA,TRBJ2-1,TRBV4-1,16,CASSLSGTDSYNEQFF,TGCGCCAGCAGCCTAAGCGGGACTGACTCCTACAATGAGCAGTTCTTC
NA,few,TRBJ2-3,TRBV4-1,16,CASSPLTDPGTDTQYF,TGCGCCAGCAGCCCACTTACGGACCCCGGGACAGATACGCAGTATTTT
NA,NA,TRBJ2-2,TRBV15,16,CATSSTSGERAGELFF,TGTGCCACCAGCAGTACCTCGGGGGAGAGGGCCGGGGAGCTGTTTTTT
NA,few,TRBJ1-2,TRBV19,15,CASSMEGGLVYGYTF,TGTGCCAGTAGTATGGAGGGGGGGCTGGTCTATGGCTACACCTTC
NA,NA,TRBJ1-2,TRBV28,17,CASSLGTLVNPNYGYTF,TGTGCCAGCAGTTTGGGAACGTTGGTGAATCCTAACTATGGCTACACCTTC
TRBD1,NA,TRBJ2-1,TRBV6-6,16,CASSSLGQGIYNEQFF,TGTGCCAGCAGTTCTTTGGGACAGGGTATATACAATGAGCAGTTCTTC
TRBD1,few,TRBJ1-2,TRBV6-1,13,CASRGQENYGYTF,TGTGCCAGCAGAGGACAGGAGAACTATGGCTACACCTTC
TRBD2,NA,TRBJ2-1,TRBV19,15,CASTLSGGDYNEQFF,TGTGCCAGTACCCTTAGCGGGGGCGATTACAATGAGCAGTTCTTC
NA,NA,TRBJ2-5,TRBV6-2/TRBV6-3,16,CASSYSSGGPPETQYF,TGTGCCAGCAGTTACTCCTCCGGGGGCCCCCCTGAGACCCAGTACTTC
NA,NA,TRBJ2-2,TRBV20-1,14,CSAHNIGPSGELFF,TGCAGTGCTCATAACATCGGACCGAGCGGGGAGCTGTTTTTT
TRBD1,few,TRBJ1-1,TRBV6-5,15,CASSYLTGVNTEAFF,TGTGCCAGCAGTTACCTAACAGGGGTGAACACTGAAGCTTTCTTT
NA,few,TRBJ2-1,TRBV28,15,CASRSGSLTYNEQFF,TGTGCCAGCAGGAGTGGGTCCCTGACTTACAATGAGCAGTTCTTC
NA,few,TRBJ1-1,TRBV20-1,14,CSARGQGLGTEAFF,TGCAGTGCTAGAGGCCAGGGGTTGGGCACTGAAGCTTTCTTT
TRBD2,many,TRBJ2-3,TRBV7-2,17,CASSPHGRGRSTDTQYF,TGTGCCAGCAGTCCCCATGGGAGGGGACGCAGCACAGATACGCAGTATTTT
TRBD1,NA,TRBJ1-2,TRBV9,12,CATGGVNYGYTF,TGTGCCACAGGGGGGGTGAACTATGGCTACACCTTC
NA,few,TRBJ1-6,TRBV5-1,13,CASSLYGDSPLHF,TGCGCCAGCAGCTTGTACGGGGACTCACCCCTCCACTTT
NA,NA,TRBJ2-3,TRBV27,17,CASSLSTVVLSTDTQYF,TGTGCCAGCAGTTTATCCACAGTGGTACTTAGCACAGATACGCAGTATTTT
NA,few,TRBJ2-1,TRBV6-4,15,CASSESGLRYNEQFF,TGTGCCAGCAGTGAGTCGGGACTTAGATACAATGAGCAGTTCTTC
TRBD1,NA,TRBJ1-1,TRBV6-2/TRBV6-3,18,CASSYSTSGTGIGTEAFF,TGTGCCAGCAGTTACTCCACCTCCGGGACAGGGATTGGCACTGAAGCTTTCTTT
NA,few,TRBJ1-5,TRBV6-1,15,CASSVRREESQPQHF,TGTGCCAGCAGTGTGCGCAGGGAGGAAAGTCAGCCCCAGCATTTT
NA,few,TRBJ2-1,TRBV9,17,CASSPPRSAPTYNEQFF,TGTGCCAGCAGCCCCCCCCGATCAGCCCCAACCTACAATGAGCAGTTCTTC
NA,NA,TRBJ1-5,TRBV7-9,14,CASSSEASNQPQHF,TGTGCCAGCAGCTCTGAGGCTTCCAATCAGCCCCAGCATTTT
NA,NA,TRBJ1-2,TRBV5-4,15,CASSITAILNYGYTF,TGTGCCAGCAGCATTACAGCTATCCTTAACTATGGCTACACCTTC
NA,few,TRBJ2-2,TRBV7-9,15,CASSFETPNTGELFF,TGTGCCAGCAGCTTTGAGACACCGAACACCGGGGAGCTGTTTTTT
TRBD1,NA,TRBJ2-5,TRBV7-9,16,CASSFSGTGDQKTQYF,TGTGCCAGCAGCTTCTCAGGGACAGGGGACCAGAAGACCCAGTACTTC
TRBD1,few,TRBJ2-6,TRBV12-5,19,CASGLWDSQKSSGANVLTF,TGTGCTAGTGGTTTGTGGGACAGCCAAAAAAGCTCTGGGGCCAACGTCCTGACTTTC
NA,NA,TRBJ2-1,TRBV28,17,CASSPLYGVRTYNEQFF,TGTGCCAGCAGCCCTCTGTACGGGGTGCGAACCTACAATGAGCAGTTCTTC